The 9 T cell receptor beta chains below come from one sample, sequenced in a study of memory CD4+ T cells and cytomegalovirus serostatus. Only in-frame clones appear in the TCRdb table, and some are missing; sequencing was by immunoSEQ multiplex PCR. The sample gives 70,000 to 90,000 clones, about 78% of which show up once; around 2.6% is in the top ten. The sort gate was single viable CD3+CD4+CD8-CD45RO+ cells for memory CD4+ T cells. The specimen was memory CD4+ T cells from blood. Receptor source: an adult in good health and CMV-seropositive.

The CDR3 bases are TGTGCCAGCAGCCTGGAAGGGACAGGAGGCTTTCAGCCCCAGCATTTT. This translates into CASSLEGTGGFQPQHF. The gene calls are TRBV7-2 and TRBJ1-5, with 8 bases identical to TRBD1. Per germline, CDR1 SGHTA and CDR2 FQGNSA. The junction had 12 bases not matched to a gene; V was cut back by 5 bases and J by 6 bases. The CDR3 is made up of 16 amino acids.

The chain carries TRBV30 and TRBJ1-2, with D perhaps TRBD1 (5 bases). Germline CDR1 GTSNPN, CDR2 SVGIG (reference sequence). This CDR3 is 14 amino acids long. V lost 2 bases and J lost 7, with 17 bases in between. Here the CDR3 DNA reads TGTGCCTGGAGTAGTATGGGACGGACATCTGGCTACACCTTC. Translated, it gives CAWSSMGRTSGYTF.

The gene calls are TRBV6-4 and TRBJ2-7; 7 bases are shared with TRBD1. The germline V gene encodes CDR1 MRHNA and CDR2 SNTAGT. The CDR3 covers 16 residues. V lost 2 bases to trimming and J lost 1 base; unmatched junction nucleotides: 8. The CDR3 DNA reads as TGTGCCAGCAGTGACGTCATCCGGGACAGATCCTACGAGCAGTACTTC. Translating it yields CASSDVIRDRSYEQYF.

The rearrangement links TRBV27 to TRBJ2-1, with D maybe TRBD2 (5 bases). V shed 10 bases and J shed 9 bases, with 22 bases lying between them. CDR3 length equals 14 residues. Germline V gene data show CDR1 as MNHEY and CDR2 as SMNVEV (reference sequence). The CDR3 protein is CATTIGGSEGEQFF. The CDR3 nucleotides read TGTGCCACTACAATAGGCGGGTCCGAAGGTGAGCAGTTCTTC.

This clone was detected only a few times. This sequence joins TRBV7-9 and TRBJ1-2, with unresolved D. The CDR3 extends over 13 amino acids. V was cut by 1 base and J by 1 base, with 4 bases left in between. Germline V gives CDR1 SEHNR, CDR2 FQNEAQ (reference sequence). This chain's CDR3 is CASSLGGNYGYTF. The CDR3 coding sequence is TGTGCCAGCAGCTTAGGGGGTAACTATGGCTACACCTTC.

The V and J genes are TRBV5-1 and TRBJ1-1, with D possibly being TRBD1 (6 bases). The germline gives CDR1 SGHRS, CDR2 YFSETQ. Trimming took off 0 bases at V and 5 bases at J, with 11 bases between the two ends. The CDR3 loop spans 14 amino acids. This CDR3 reads CASSLGQEETEAFF. The CDR3 DNA follows: TGCGCCAGCAGCTTGGGACAGGAAGAAACTGAAGCTTTCTTT.

This clone has a handful of counts. J is TRBJ1-5 and V is TRBV2; D possibly corresponds to TRBD1 (6 bases). Trimming shortened V by 6 bases and J by 5 bases, and 14 bases separated the two germline ends. The CDR3 runs to 14 residues. The V gene's germline CDR1 is SNHLY and CDR2 FYNNEI. For the CDR3, the DNA is TGTGCCAGCAGCCCCCTGGACAGCTATCAGCCCCAGCATTTT. Its translation: CASSPLDSYQPQHF.

V gene TRBV10-3 combines with J gene TRBJ1-2; TRBD1 matches at 9 bases. The J segment lost 6 bases and the V segment lost 5 bases, leaving 1 base of the junction unmatched. From germline, CDR1 is ENHRY and CDR2 SYGVKD. The CDR3 runs to 12 residues. CDR3 sequence: CAISTGGDGYTF. The CDR3 nucleotides read TGTGCCATCAGTACAGGGGGCGATGGCTACACCTTC.

This clone was counted between two and nine times. The chain carries TRBV10-3 and TRBJ1-6; no clear D. V dropped 4 bases and J dropped 8 bases, with 6 bases sitting between them. CDR3 length: 12 residues. Per the germline V gene, CDR1 is ENHRY and CDR2 is SYGVKD. As DNA, the CDR3 is TGTGCCATCAGTGGTCTGGATTCACCCCTCCACTTT. Its translation: CAISGLDSPLHF.